Sequencing of this TCR beta chain was carried out in a study of blood T cells in healthy people across ages. The CDR3 covers 14 residues. Trimming stripped 4 bases from V and 6 bases from J, with 15 bases between. Germline values: CDR1 SEHNR, CDR2 FQNEAQ (reference sequence). Drawing of peripheral blood yielded 8.5 to 10 milliliters from each donor. Per sample, no less than 5 micrograms of total RNA were extracted. A sample-barcoded 5' primer and a J-beta primer mix were used in a second PCR of roughly 7 to 12 cycles. From the 5' RACE reads, TCRdb called clonotypes with MiXCR, one entry per CDR3 protein. This table holds almost 550,000 distinct CDR3 sequences, less than 25% found once. A further study also used this sample, focusing on T cells of mothers and their children.

Sequencing was done on a sample of blood. The source of this sequence is a boy aged 5-17 years in good health. The chain links TRBV7-9 to TRBJ1-2; possible D gene TRBD1, 5 bases. CDR3 region: CASSSTGLPNGYTF. The CDR3 bases are TGTGCCAGCAGCTCGACGGGGCTTCCAAATGGCTACACCTTC.